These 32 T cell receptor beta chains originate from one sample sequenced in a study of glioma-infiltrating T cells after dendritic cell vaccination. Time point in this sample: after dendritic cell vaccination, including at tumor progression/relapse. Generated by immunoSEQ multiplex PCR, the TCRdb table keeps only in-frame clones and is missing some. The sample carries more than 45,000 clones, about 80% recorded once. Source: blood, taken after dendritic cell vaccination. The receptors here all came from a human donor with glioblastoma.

The DNA for the CDR3 is TGCGCCAGCAGCTTAAGCGGTGGCTACACCTTC. It codes for CASSLSGGYTF. V gene TRBV5-1 combines with J gene TRBJ1-2; D is undetermined. Germline V gives CDR1 SGHRS, CDR2 YFSETQ. The CDR3 runs 11 residues. Deletions cut 2 bases from V and 7 bases from J, with 6 bases between.

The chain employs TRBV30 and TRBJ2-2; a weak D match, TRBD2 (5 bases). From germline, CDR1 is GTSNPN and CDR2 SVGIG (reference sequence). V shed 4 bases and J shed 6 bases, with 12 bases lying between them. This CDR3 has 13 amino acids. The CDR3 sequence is CAWTTGGSGELFF. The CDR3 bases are TGTGCCTGGACGACGGGCGGGTCCGGGGAGCTGTTTTTT.

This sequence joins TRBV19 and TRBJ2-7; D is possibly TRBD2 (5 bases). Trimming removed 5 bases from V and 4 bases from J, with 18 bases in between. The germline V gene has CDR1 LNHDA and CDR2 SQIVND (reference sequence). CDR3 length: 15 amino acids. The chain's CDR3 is CASSPSRGGVYEQYF. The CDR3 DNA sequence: TGTGCCAGTAGTCCCTCCCGGGGTGGGGTTTACGAGCAGTACTTC.

The CDR3 loop reads CASSPSDRNYGYTF. The CDR3 DNA reads TGTGCCAGCAGCCCATCGGACAGGAACTATGGCTACACCTTC. The chain has TRBV7-9 and TRBJ1-2; 7 bases align to TRBD1. CDR3 size: 14 residues. Losses at the gene ends were 5 bases for V and 2 bases for J; bases not matched to a gene: 5. Germline V gene sequence: CDR1 SEHNR, CDR2 FQNEAQ (reference sequence).

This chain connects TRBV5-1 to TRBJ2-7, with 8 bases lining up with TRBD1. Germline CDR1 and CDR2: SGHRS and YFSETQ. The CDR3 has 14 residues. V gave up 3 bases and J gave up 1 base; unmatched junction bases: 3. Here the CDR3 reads CASSSRQGSYEQYF. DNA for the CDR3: TGCGCCAGCAGCTCAAGACAGGGGTCCTACGAGCAGTACTTC.

CDR3 loop: CAWSDPIGQTYEQYF. DNA of the CDR3: TGTGCCTGGAGCGATCCTATTGGACAGACCTACGAGCAGTACTTC. The V call is TRBV30, the J call TRBJ2-5, with D possibly TRBD1 on 6 matching bases. The J call may be in error: the DNA end matches TRBJ2-7 better. The CDR3 is made up of 15 amino acids. The germline V gene encodes CDR1 GTSNPN and CDR2 SVGIG (reference sequence).

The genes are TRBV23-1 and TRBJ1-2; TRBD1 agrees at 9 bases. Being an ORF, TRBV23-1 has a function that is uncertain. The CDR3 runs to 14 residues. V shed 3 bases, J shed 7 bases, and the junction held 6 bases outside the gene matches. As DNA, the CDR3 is TGCGCCAGCAGTCAGGGGACAGGGAAGTTTGGCTACACCTTC. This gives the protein CASSQGTGKFGYTF.

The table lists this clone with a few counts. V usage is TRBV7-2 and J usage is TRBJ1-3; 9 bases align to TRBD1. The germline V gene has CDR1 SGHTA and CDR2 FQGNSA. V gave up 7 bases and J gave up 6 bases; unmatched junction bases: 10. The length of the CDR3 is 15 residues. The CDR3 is CASNSITGGENTIYF. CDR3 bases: TGTGCCAGCAACAGTATTACAGGGGGCGAAAACACCATATATTTT.

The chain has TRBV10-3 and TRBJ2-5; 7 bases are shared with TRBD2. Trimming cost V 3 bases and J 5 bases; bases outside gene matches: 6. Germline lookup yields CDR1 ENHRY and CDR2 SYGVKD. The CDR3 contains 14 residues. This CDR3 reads CAISDGTTRETQYF. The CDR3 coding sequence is TGTGCCATCAGTGACGGGACTACCCGGGAGACCCAGTACTTC.

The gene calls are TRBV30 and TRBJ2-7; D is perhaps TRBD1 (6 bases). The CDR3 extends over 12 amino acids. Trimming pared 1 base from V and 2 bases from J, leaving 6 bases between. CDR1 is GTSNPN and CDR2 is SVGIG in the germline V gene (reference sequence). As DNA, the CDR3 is TGTGCCTGGAGTGGGACAGCCTACGAGCAGTACTTC. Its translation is CAWSGTAYEQYF. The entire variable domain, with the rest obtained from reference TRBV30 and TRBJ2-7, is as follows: SQTIHQWPATLVQPVGSPLSLECTVEGTSNPNLYWYRQAAGRGLQLLFYSVGIGQISSEVPQNLSASRPQDRQFILSSKKLLLSDSGFYLCAWSGTAYEQYFGPGTRLTVT.

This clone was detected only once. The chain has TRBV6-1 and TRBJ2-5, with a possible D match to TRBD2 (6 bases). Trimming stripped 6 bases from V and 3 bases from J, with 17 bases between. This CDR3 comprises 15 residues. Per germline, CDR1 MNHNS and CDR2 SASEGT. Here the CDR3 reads CASSIMGGTEETQYF. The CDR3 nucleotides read TGTGCCAGCAGCATAATGGGGGGAACGGAAGAGACCCAGTACTTC.

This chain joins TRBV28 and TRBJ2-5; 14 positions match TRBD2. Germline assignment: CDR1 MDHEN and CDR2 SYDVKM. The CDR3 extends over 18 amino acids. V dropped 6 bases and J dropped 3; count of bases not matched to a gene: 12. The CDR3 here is CASRPVGETSGGEETQYF. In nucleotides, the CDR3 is TGTGCCAGCAGACCTGTTGGGGAGACTAGCGGGGGGGAAGAGACCCAGTACTTC.

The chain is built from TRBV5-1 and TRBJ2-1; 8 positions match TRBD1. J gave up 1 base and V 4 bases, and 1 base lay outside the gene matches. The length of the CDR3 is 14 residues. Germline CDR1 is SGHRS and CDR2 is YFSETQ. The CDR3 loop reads CASSGQGSYNEQFF. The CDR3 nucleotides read TGCGCCAGCAGCGGACAGGGTTCCTACAATGAGCAGTTCTTC. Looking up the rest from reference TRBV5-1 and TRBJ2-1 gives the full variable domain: KAGVTQTPRYLIKTRGQQVTLSCSPISGHRSVSWYQQTPGQGLQFLFEYFSETQRNKGNFPGRFSGRQFSNSRSEMNVSTLELGDSALYLCASSGQGSYNEQFFGPGTRLTVL.

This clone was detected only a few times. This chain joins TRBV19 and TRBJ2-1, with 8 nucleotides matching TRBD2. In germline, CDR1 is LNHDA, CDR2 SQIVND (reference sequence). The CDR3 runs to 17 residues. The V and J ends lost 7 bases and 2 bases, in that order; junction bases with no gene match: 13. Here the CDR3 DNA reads TGTGCCAGTACCCCGGGATCCAGCGGGGGTCCCTACAATGAGCAGTTCTTC. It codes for CASTPGSSGGPYNEQFF.

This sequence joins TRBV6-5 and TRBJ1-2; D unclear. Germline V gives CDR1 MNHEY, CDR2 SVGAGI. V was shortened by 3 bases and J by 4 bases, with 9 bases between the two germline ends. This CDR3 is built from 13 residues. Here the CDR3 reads CASSYHPGYGYTF. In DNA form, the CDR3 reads TGTGCCAGCAGTTATCATCCAGGCTATGGCTACACCTTC.

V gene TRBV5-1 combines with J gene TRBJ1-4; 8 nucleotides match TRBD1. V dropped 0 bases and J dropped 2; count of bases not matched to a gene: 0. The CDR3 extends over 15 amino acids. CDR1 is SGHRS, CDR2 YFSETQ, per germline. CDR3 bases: TGCGCCAGCAGCTTGGGGACAGGGACTAATGAAAAACTGTTTTTT. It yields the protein CASSLGTGTNEKLFF.

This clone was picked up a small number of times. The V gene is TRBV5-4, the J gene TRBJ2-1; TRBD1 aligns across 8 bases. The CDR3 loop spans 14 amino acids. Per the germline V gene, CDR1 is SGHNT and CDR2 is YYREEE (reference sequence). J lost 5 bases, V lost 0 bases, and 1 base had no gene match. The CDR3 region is CASSLDRGDNEQFF. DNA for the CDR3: TGTGCCAGCAGCTTGGACAGGGGGGACAATGAGCAGTTCTTC.

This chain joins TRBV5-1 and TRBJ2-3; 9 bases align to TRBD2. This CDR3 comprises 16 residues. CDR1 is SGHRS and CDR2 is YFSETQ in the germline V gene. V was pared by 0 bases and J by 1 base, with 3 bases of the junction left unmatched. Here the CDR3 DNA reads TGCGCCAGCAGCTTGGGCGGGGGGGTCGGCACAGATACGCAGTATTTT. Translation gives CASSLGGGVGTDTQYF. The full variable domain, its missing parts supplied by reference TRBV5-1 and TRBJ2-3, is KAGVTQTPRYLIKTRGQQVTLSCSPISGHRSVSWYQQTPGQGLQFLFEYFSETQRNKGNFPGRFSGRQFSNSRSEMNVSTLELGDSALYLCASSLGGGVGTDTQYFGPGTRLTVL.

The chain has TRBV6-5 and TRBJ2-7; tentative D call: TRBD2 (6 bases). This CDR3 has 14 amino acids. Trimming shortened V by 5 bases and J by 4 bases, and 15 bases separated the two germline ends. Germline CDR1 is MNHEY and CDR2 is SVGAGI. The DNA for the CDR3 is TGTGCCAGCAGTACCACCCCCGGGGGTTACGAGCAGTACTTC. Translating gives CASSTTPGGYEQYF.

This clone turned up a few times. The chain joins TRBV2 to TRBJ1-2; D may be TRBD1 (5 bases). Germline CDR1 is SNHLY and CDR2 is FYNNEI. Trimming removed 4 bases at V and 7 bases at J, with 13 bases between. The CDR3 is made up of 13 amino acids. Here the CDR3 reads CASSGTKVGGYTF. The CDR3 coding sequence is TGTGCCAGCAGTGGGACAAAAGTAGGTGGCTACACCTTC.

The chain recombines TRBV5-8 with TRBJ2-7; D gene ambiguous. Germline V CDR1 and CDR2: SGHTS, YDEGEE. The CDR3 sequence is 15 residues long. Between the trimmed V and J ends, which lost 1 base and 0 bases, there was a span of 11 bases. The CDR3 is CASSLNSDFSYEQYF. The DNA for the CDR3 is TGTGCCAGCAGCTTGAATAGTGATTTCTCCTACGAGCAGTACTTC.

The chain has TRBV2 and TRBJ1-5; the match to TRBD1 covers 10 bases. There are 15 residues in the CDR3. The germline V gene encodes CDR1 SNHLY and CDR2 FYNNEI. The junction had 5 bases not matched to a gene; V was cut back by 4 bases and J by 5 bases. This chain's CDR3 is CASSADRGFHQPQHF. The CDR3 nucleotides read TGTGCCAGCAGTGCGGACAGGGGGTTTCATCAGCCCCAGCATTTT. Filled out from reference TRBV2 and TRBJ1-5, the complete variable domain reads EPEVTQTPSHQVTQMGQEVILRCVPISNHLYFYWYRQILGQKVEFLVSFYNNEISEKSEIFDDQFSVERPDGSNFTLKIRSTKLEDSAMYFCASSADRGFHQPQHFGDGTRLSIL.

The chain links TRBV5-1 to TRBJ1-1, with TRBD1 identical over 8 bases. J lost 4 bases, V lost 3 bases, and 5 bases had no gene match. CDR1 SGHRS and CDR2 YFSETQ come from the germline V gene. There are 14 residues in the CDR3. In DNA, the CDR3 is TGCGCCAGCAGCTCACAGGGGGGAAGCACTGAAGCTTTCTTT. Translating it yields CASSSQGGSTEAFF.

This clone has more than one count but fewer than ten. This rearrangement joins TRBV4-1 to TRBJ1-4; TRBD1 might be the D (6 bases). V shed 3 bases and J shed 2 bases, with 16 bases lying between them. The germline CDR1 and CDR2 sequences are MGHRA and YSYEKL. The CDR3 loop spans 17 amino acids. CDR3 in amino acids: CASSHLLRGGTNEKLFF. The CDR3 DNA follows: TGCGCCAGCAGCCACTTACTCAGGGGAGGGACTAATGAAAAACTGTTTTTT.

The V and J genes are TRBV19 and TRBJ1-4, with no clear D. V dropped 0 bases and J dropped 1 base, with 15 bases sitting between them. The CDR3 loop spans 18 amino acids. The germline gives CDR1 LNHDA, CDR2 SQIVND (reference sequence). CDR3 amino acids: CASSIDVYSLRTNEKLFF. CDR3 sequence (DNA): TGTGCCAGTAGTATAGATGTGTACAGTCTAAGAACTAATGAAAAACTGTTTTTT.

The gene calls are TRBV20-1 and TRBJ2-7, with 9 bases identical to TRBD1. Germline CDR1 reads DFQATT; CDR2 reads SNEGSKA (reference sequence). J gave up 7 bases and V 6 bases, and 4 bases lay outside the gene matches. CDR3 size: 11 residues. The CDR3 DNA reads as TGCAGTGCCGGGACAGGGAGAGAGCAGTACTTC. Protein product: CSAGTGREQYF.

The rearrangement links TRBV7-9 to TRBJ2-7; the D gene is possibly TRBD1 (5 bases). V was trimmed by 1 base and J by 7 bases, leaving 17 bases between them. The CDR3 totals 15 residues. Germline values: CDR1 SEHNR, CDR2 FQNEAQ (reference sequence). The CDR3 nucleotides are TGTGCCAGCAGCTTAGGATTCGGCAGGGCCGGGGAGCAGTACTTC. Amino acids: CASSLGFGRAGEQYF.

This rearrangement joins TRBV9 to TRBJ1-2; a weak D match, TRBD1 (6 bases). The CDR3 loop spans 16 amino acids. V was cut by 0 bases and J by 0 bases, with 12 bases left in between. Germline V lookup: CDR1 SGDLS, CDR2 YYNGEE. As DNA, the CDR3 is TGTGCCAGCAGCGTAGGGGGGCGGATAGCTAACTATGGCTACACCTTC. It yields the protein CASSVGGRIANYGYTF.

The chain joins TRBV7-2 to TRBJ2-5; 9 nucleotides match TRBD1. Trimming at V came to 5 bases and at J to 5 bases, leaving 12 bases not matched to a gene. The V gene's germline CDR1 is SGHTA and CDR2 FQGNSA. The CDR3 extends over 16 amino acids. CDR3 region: CASSLQGGTGLETQYF. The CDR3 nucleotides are TGTGCCAGCAGCCTACAGGGAGGGACAGGGTTGGAGACCCAGTACTTC.

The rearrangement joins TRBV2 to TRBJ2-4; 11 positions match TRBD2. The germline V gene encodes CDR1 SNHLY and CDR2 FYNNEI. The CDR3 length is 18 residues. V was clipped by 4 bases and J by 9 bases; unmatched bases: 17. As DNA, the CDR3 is TGTGCCAGCAGTGTCTTCTCCGTGGGTAGCGGGGGGGTAGGCATTCAGTACTTC. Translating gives CASSVFSVGSGGVGIQYF.

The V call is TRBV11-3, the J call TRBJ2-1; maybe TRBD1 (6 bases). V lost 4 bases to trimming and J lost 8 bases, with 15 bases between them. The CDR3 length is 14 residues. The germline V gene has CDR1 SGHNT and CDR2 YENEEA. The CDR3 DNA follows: TGTGCCAGCAGCTGGGGCAGGGGCAGCGATGAGCAGTTCTTC. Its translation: CASSWGRGSDEQFF.

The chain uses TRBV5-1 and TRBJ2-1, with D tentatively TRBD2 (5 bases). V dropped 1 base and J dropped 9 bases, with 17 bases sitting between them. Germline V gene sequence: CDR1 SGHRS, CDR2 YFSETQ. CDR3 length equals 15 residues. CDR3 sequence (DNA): TGCGCCAGCAGCTTGTTTCTAGGGAGTACGATTGAGCAGTTCTTC. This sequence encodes CASSLFLGSTIEQFF.